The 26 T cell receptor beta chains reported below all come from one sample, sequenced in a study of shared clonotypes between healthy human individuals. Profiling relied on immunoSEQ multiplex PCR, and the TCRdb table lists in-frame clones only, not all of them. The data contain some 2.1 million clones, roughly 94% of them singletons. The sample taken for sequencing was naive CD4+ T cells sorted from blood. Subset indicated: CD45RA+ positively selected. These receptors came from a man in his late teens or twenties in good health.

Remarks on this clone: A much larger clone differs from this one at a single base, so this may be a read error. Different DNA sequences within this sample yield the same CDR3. The chain's CDR3 is CASSVTTGSALYGYTF. In DNA, the CDR3 is TGTGCCAGCAGCGTTACGACAGGGAGTGCACTCTATGGCTACACCTTC. The chain has TRBV11-2 and TRBJ1-2; 7 positions agree with TRBD1. The CDR3 covers 16 residues. Per germline, CDR1 SGHAT and CDR2 FQNNGV. The V and J ends lost 5 bases and 4 bases, in that order; junction bases with no gene match: 13.

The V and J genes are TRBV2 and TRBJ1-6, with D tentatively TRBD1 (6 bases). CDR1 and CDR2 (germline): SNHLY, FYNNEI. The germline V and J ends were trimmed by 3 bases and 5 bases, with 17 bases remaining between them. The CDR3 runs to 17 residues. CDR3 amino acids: CASSDSGQPQDNSPLHF. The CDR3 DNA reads TGTGCCAGCAGTGACTCCGGACAGCCCCAGGATAATTCACCCCTCCACTTT.

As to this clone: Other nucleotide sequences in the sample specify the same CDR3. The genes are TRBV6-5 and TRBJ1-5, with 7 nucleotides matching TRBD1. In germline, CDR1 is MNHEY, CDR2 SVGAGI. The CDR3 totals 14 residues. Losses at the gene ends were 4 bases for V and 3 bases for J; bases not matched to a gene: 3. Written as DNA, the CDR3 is TGTGCCAGCAGTTTACAGGGGTCCAATCAGCCCCAGCATTTT. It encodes CASSLQGSNQPQHF.

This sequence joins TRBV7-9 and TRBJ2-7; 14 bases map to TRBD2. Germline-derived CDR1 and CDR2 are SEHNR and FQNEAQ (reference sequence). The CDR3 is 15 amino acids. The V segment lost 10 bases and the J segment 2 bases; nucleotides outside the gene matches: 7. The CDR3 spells CATVPGLAGAYEQYF. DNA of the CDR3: TGTGCCACCGTACCGGGACTAGCGGGGGCCTACGAGCAGTACTTC.

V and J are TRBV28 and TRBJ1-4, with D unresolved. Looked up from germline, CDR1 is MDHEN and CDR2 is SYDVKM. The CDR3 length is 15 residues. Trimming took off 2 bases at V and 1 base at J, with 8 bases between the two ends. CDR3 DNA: TGTGCCAGCAGTTTAATAAGGTTAACTAATGAAAAACTGTTTTTT. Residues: CASSLIRLTNEKLFF.

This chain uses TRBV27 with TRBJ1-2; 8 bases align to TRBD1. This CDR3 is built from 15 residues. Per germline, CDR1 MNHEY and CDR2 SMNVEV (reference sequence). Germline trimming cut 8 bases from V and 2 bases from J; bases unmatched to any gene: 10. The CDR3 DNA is TGTGCCAGCTGGGGGGGACAGGACCCAAACTATGGCTACACCTTC. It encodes CASWGGQDPNYGYTF.

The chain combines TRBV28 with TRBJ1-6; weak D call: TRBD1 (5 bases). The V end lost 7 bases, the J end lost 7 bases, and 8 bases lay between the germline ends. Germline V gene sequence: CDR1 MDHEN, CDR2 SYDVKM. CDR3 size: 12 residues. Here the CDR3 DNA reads TGTGCCAGCAAAGGGGAAAATTCACCCCTCCACTTT. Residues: CASKGENSPLHF. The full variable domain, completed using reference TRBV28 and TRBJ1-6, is DVKVTQSSRYLVKRTGEKVFLECVQDMDHENMFWYRQDPGLGLRLIYFSYDVKMKEKGDIPEGYSVSREKKERFSLILESASTNQTSMYLCASKGENSPLHFGNGTRLTVT.

The CDR3 DNA follows: TGCGCCAGCAGTGGCGGGACTATCCAAGAGACCCAGTACTTC. Its protein product is CASSGGTIQETQYF. The chain is built from TRBV10-1 and TRBJ2-5; 7 positions agree with TRBD2. Germline V gene data show CDR1 as WNHNN and CDR2 as SYGVQD (reference sequence). This CDR3 has 14 amino acids. With V trimmed by 4 bases and J by 1 base, 3 bases remained unmatched.

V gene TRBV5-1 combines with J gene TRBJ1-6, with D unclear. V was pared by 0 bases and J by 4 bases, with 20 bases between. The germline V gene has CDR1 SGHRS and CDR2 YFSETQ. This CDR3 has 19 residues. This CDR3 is CASSLALEQPSYYNSPLHF. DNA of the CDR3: TGCGCCAGCAGCTTGGCTTTGGAGCAACCATCTTATTATAATTCACCCCTCCACTTT.

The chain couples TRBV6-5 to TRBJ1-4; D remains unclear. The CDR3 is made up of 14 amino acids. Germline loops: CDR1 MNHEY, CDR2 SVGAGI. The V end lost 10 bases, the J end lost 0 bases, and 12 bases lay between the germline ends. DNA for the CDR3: TGTGCCACCAAAGCGGCTTCAACTAATGAAAAACTGTTTTTT. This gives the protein CATKAASTNEKLFF.

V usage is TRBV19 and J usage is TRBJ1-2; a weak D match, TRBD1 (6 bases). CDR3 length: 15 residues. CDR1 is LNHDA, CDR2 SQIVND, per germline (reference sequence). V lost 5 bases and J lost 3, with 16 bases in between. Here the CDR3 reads CASSPTGWVDYGYTF. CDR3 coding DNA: TGTGCCAGTAGTCCGACAGGTTGGGTTGACTATGGCTACACCTTC.

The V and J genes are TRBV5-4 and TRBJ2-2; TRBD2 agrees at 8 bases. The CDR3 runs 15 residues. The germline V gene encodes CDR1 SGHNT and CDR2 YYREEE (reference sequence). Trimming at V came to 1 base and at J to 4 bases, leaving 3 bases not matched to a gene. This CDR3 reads CASSLQLAATGELFF. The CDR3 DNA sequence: TGTGCCAGCAGCTTGCAACTAGCGGCCACCGGGGAGCTGTTTTTT.

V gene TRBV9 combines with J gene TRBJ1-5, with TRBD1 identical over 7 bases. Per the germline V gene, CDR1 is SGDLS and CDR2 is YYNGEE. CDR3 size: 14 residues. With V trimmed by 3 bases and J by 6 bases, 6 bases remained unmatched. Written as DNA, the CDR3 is TGTGCCAGCAGCGCAACAGGGGTGGGTCAGCCCCAGCATTTT. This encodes CASSATGVGQPQHF.

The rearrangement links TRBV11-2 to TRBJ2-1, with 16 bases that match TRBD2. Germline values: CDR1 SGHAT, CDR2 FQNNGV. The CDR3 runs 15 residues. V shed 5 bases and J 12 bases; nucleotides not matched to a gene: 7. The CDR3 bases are TGTGCCAGCAGCGGGACTAGCGGGAGGGTTAGAGCGCAGTTCTTC. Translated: CASSGTSGRVRAQFF.

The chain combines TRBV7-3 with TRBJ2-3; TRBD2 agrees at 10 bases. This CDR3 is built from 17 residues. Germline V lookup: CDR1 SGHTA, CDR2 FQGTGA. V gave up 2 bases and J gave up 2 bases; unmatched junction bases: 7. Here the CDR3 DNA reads TGTGCCAGCAGCTTACGGCTAGCGGGAGCGGCCACAGATACGCAGTATTTT. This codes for CASSLRLAGAATDTQYF.

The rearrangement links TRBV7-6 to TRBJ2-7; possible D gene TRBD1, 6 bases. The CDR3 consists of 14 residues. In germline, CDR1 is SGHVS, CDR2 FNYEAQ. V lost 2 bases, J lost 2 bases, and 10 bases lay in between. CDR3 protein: CASSLPGQTYEQYF. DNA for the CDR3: TGTGCCAGCAGCTTACCCGGACAGACCTACGAGCAGTACTTC.

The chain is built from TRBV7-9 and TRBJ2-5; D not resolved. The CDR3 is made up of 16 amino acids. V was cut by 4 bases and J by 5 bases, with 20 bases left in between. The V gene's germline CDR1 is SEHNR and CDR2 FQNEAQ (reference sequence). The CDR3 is CASSSPELGPTETQYF. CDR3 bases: TGTGCCAGCAGCTCACCGGAGCTGGGCCCGACGGAGACCCAGTACTTC.

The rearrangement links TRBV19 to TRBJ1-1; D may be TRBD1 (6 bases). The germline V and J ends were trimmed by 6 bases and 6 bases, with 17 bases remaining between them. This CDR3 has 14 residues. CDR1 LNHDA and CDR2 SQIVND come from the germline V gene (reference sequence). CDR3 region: CASSPGHGGPEAFF. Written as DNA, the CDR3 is TGTGCCAGTAGCCCGGGACACGGAGGTCCTGAAGCTTTCTTT.

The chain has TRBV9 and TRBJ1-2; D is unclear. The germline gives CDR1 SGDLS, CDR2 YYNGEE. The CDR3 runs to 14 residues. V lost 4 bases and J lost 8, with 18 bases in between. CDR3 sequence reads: CASSSQSGLGGYTF. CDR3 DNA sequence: TGTGCCAGCAGCTCCCAATCGGGGTTGGGAGGCTACACCTTC.

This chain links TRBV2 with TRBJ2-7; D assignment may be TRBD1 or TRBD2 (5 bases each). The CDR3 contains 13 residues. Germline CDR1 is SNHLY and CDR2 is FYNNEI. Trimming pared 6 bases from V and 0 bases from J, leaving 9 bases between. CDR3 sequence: CASSGANSYEQYF. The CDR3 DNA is TGTGCCAGCAGCGGGGCCAACTCCTACGAGCAGTACTTC.

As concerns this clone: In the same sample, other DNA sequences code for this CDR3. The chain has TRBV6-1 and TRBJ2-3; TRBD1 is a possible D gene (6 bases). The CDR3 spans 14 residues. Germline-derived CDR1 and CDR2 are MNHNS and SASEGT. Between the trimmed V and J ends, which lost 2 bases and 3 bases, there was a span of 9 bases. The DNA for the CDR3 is TGTGCCAGCAGTGAAAGAGGGGGAACAGATACGCAGTATTTT. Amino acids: CASSERGGTDTQYF.

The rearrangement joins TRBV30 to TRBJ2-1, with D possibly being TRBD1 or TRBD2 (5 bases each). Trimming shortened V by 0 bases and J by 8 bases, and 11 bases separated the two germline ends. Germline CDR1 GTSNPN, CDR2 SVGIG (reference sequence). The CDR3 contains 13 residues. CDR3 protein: CAWSVRGVHEQFF. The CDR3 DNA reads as TGTGCCTGGAGTGTGAGGGGAGTCCATGAGCAGTTCTTC.

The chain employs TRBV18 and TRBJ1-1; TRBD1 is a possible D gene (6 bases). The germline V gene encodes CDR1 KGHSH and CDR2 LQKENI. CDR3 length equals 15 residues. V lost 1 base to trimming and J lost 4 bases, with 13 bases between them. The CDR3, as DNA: TGTGCCAGCTCACCACGTGAGGGGGGCGGCACTGAAGCTTTCTTT. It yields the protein CASSPREGGGTEAFF.

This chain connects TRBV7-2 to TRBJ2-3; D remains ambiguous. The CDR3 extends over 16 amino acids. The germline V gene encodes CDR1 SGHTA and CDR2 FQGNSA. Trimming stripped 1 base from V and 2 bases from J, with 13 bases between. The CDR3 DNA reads TGTGCCAGCAGCTTAGGGGTTGGATCCCCCACAGATACGCAGTATTTT. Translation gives CASSLGVGSPTDTQYF.

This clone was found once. The CDR3 sequence is CASSSGGKSTGELFF. DNA of the CDR3: TGTGCCAGCAGTTCCGGGGGTAAGAGCACCGGGGAGCTGTTTTTT. This chain links TRBV25-1 with TRBJ2-2; D is perhaps TRBD2 (6 bases). The germline V gene encodes CDR1 MGHDK and CDR2 SYGVNS. The CDR3 consists of 15 residues. Trimming removed 5 bases at V and 4 bases at J, with 14 bases between.

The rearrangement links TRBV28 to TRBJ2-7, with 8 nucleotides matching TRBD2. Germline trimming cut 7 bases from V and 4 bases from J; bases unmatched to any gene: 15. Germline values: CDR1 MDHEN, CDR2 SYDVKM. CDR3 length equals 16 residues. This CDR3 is CASIPHEGLVSYEQYF. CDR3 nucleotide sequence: TGTGCCAGCATCCCCCATGAGGGACTAGTGTCTTACGAGCAGTACTTC.